Below, 32 T cell receptor beta chains from the same sample are listed, as sequenced in a study of blood T cell repertoires in COVID-19. This table comes from immunoSEQ multiplex PCR, and its TCRdb copy is limited to in-frame clones, with some not included. The sample lists around 150,000 clones; about 90% were seen once. Sequenced input: peripheral blood. The receptors originated from a man aged 25 to 40 with COVID-19, enrolled during active disease.

This clone was recorded only once. The chain links TRBV7-7 to TRBJ2-1, with D tentatively TRBD1 (5 bases). The CDR3 loop spans 13 amino acids. Deletions cut 5 bases from V and 4 bases from J, with 9 bases between. CDR1 and CDR2 (germline): SSHAT, FNYEAQ (reference sequence). Here the CDR3 DNA reads TGTGCCAGCAGCGTACGACAGTACAATGAGCAGTTCTTC. It codes for CASSVRQYNEQFF. Full variable domain (outside the CDR3, taken from reference TRBV7-7 and TRBJ2-1): GAGVSQSPRYKVTKRGQDVTLRCDPISSHATLYWYQQALGQGPEFLTYFNYEAQPDKSGLPSDRFSAERPEGSISTLTIQRTEQRDSAMYRCASSVRQYNEQFFGPGTRLTVL.

The CDR3 sequence is CASSLFSGGMGNEQFF. The CDR3 nucleotides are TGTGCCAGCAGTTTATTTAGCGGGGGCATGGGTAATGAGCAGTTCTTC. This chain links TRBV28 with TRBJ2-1; TRBD2 aligns across 9 bases. V was clipped by 1 base and J by 7 bases; unmatched bases: 8. There are 16 residues in the CDR3. Germline lookup yields CDR1 MDHEN and CDR2 SYDVKM.

V gene TRBV28 combines with J gene TRBJ1-3; TRBD1 matches at 9 bases. Per the germline V gene, CDR1 is MDHEN and CDR2 is SYDVKM. Germline trimming cut 5 bases from V and 4 bases from J; bases unmatched to any gene: 3. The CDR3 sequence is 14 residues long. The CDR3: CASSQGQGGNTIYF. CDR3 DNA: TGTGCCAGCAGTCAAGGACAGGGGGGAAACACCATATATTTT. Full variable domain (outside the CDR3, taken from reference TRBV28 and TRBJ1-3): DVKVTQSSRYLVKRTGEKVFLECVQDMDHENMFWYRQDPGLGLRLIYFSYDVKMKEKGDIPEGYSVSREKKERFSLILESASTNQTSMYLCASSQGQGGNTIYFGEGSWLTVV.

The genes are TRBV28 and TRBJ1-2, with D unclear. Trimming stripped 3 bases from V and 2 bases from J, with 10 bases between. Germline values: CDR1 MDHEN, CDR2 SYDVKM. This CDR3 has 14 residues. This CDR3 is CASSFDSQNYGYTF. CDR3 in DNA: TGTGCCAGCAGTTTTGACTCCCAGAACTATGGCTACACCTTC.

The chain has TRBV10-3 and TRBJ2-7, with 7 bases aligning to TRBD1. The junction had 8 bases not matched to a gene; V was cut back by 6 bases and J by 6 bases. Germline V gives CDR1 ENHRY, CDR2 SYGVKD. The CDR3 has 13 residues. In DNA form, the CDR3 reads TGTGCCATCAGCGAAACAGGGGCTAGCGAGCAGTACTTC. The encoded protein is CAISETGASEQYF.

Only one count was recorded for this clone. The chain employs TRBV19 and TRBJ2-3; 9 bases fit TRBD2. Germline CDR1 reads LNHDA; CDR2 reads SQIVND (reference sequence). The junction had 10 bases not matched to a gene; V was cut back by 5 bases and J by 4 bases. CDR3 size: 16 residues. CDR3 amino acids: CASSLRLAGESDTQYF. The CDR3 nucleotides read TGTGCCAGTAGTCTCCGGTTAGCGGGAGAATCAGATACGCAGTATTTT. Full variable domain (outside the CDR3, taken from reference TRBV19 and TRBJ2-3): DGGITQSPKYLFRKEGQNVTLSCEQNLNHDAMYWYRQDPGQGLRLIYYSQIVNDFQKGDIAEGYSVSREKKESFPLTVTSAQKNPTAFYLCASSLRLAGESDTQYFGPGTRLTVL.

V gene TRBV7-2 combines with J gene TRBJ2-7; 9 bases fit TRBD1. The CDR3 sequence is 15 residues long. Per germline, CDR1 SGHTA and CDR2 FQGNSA. Trimming removed 5 bases from V and 7 bases from J; junction bases left unmatched: 12. The CDR3 DNA reads TGTGCCAGCAGCGATAGGACAGGGGCGGGGCGAGAGCAGTACTTC. Translated: CASSDRTGAGREQYF.

The J gene is TRBJ2-1, the V gene TRBV28, with 9 bases fitting TRBD1. The CDR3 contains 16 residues. V gave up 5 bases and J gave up 5 bases; unmatched junction bases: 10. CDR1 and CDR2 from the germline V gene are MDHEN and SYDVKM. The CDR3 nucleotides are TGTGCCAGCAGTGCCCAGGGACAGGGAAGGAACAATGAGCAGTTCTTC. Its protein is CASSAQGQGRNNEQFF.

The chain is built from TRBV19 and TRBJ1-1; no clear D gene. This CDR3 spans 13 amino acids. V lost 10 bases and J 1 base, leaving 13 bases between the germline ends. Germline assignment: CDR1 LNHDA and CDR2 SQIVND (reference sequence). CDR3: CATKRMGNTEAFF. CDR3 sequence (DNA): TGTGCCACCAAGCGGATGGGGAACACTGAAGCTTTCTTT.

The chain employs TRBV9 and TRBJ1-2; TRBD1 matches at 7 bases. This CDR3 has 17 amino acids. Looked up from germline, CDR1 is SGDLS and CDR2 is YYNGEE. V shed 4 bases, J shed 3 bases, and the junction held 15 bases outside the gene matches. CDR3 amino acids: CASSPAPMGQPHYGYTF. Here the CDR3 DNA reads TGTGCCAGCAGCCCCGCTCCAATGGGACAGCCTCACTATGGCTACACCTTC.

This chain connects TRBV15 to TRBJ1-1, with unresolved D. The CDR3 is 13 residues long. The V end lost 0 bases, the J end lost 5 bases, and 7 bases lay between the germline ends. In germline, CDR1 is LNHNV, CDR2 YYDKDF (reference sequence). CDR3 in amino acids: CATSRERGTEAFF. Written as DNA, the CDR3 is TGTGCCACCAGCAGAGAGAGAGGAACTGAAGCTTTCTTT.

The V call is TRBV9, the J call TRBJ2-7; 12 nucleotides agree with TRBD2. V trimming: 3 bases; J trimming: 2 bases; junction bases outside the gene matches: 0. The CDR3 runs 14 residues. The germline V gene has CDR1 SGDLS and CDR2 YYNGEE. Here the CDR3 reads CASSASGRAYEQYF. CDR3 in DNA: TGTGCCAGCAGCGCTAGCGGGAGGGCCTACGAGCAGTACTTC.

The J gene is TRBJ1-5, the V gene TRBV6-5, with a possible D match to TRBD1 (5 bases). The germline CDR1 and CDR2 sequences are MNHEY and SVGAGI. The CDR3 runs 13 residues. V was clipped by 0 bases and J by 7 bases, with 7 bases between them. DNA for the CDR3: TGTGCCAGCAGTTACTCGAAGGGGCAGCCCCAGCATTTT. It is translated as CASSYSKGQPQHF.

The chain links TRBV6-1 to TRBJ2-7, with D perhaps matching TRBD2 (6 bases). The CDR3 contains 16 residues. In germline, CDR1 is MNHNS, CDR2 SASEGT. V was shortened by 0 bases and J by 2 bases, with 14 bases between the two germline ends. The CDR3 protein is CASSEAPPSDPYEQYF. The DNA for the CDR3 is TGTGCCAGCAGTGAAGCACCCCCTAGCGATCCCTACGAGCAGTACTTC.

V usage is TRBV12-5 and J usage is TRBJ1-1; no clear D gene. With 7 bases removed from V and 0 bases from J, the gap between germline ends came to 6 bases. The V gene's germline CDR1 is LGHNT and CDR2 FRNRAP. This CDR3 comprises 12 residues. The CDR3 reads CASALMNTEAFF. The CDR3 nucleotides are TGTGCTAGTGCCTTAATGAACACTGAAGCTTTCTTT.

V and J are TRBV27 and TRBJ2-7; 8 bases align to TRBD2. Trimming cost V 5 bases and J 4 bases; bases outside gene matches: 10. Germline V lookup: CDR1 MNHEY, CDR2 SMNVEV (reference sequence). The length of the CDR3 is 15 residues. CDR3 in amino acids: CASSPSFGGVYEQYF. The CDR3 nucleotides read TGTGCCAGCAGTCCCTCCTTCGGGGGGGTATACGAGCAGTACTTC.

The V gene is TRBV27, the J gene TRBJ1-2; D is uncertain. The CDR3 runs to 13 residues. Germline V lookup: CDR1 MNHEY, CDR2 SMNVEV (reference sequence). The germline V and J ends were trimmed by 3 bases and 0 bases, with 5 bases remaining between them. This CDR3 is CASSLQANYGYTF. CDR3 DNA: TGTGCCAGCAGTTTGCAGGCTAACTATGGCTACACCTTC.

The V and J genes are TRBV13 and TRBJ2-3; D possibly corresponds to TRBD2 (5 bases). The CDR3 has 13 residues. The germline CDR1 and CDR2 sequences are PRHDT and FYEKMQ (reference sequence). V was pared by 3 bases and J by 1 base, with 5 bases between. The CDR3 DNA follows: TGTGCCAGCAGCTTGGAGGGCACAGATACGCAGTATTTT. It specifies CASSLEGTDTQYF.

The chain joins TRBV11-2 to TRBJ1-2; TRBD1 might be the D (6 bases). Germline V CDR1 and CDR2: SGHAT, FQNNGV. CDR3 length equals 13 residues. Trimming shortened V by 5 bases and J by 8 bases, and 15 bases separated the two germline ends. CDR3 bases: TGTGCCAGCAGCCTGTGGGGGCAGGGGGGCTACACCTTC. Translating gives CASSLWGQGGYTF.

The chain recombines TRBV4-1 with TRBJ2-1; D perhaps matches TRBD2 (5 bases). This CDR3 contains 13 residues. Between the trimmed V and J ends, which lost 0 bases and 9 bases, there was a span of 9 bases. Germline V gene lookup returns CDR1 MGHRA and CDR2 YSYEKL. CDR3 loop: CASSQDRAGEQFF. The DNA of the CDR3 is TGCGCCAGCAGCCAAGATCGGGCGGGTGAGCAGTTCTTC.

This clone was counted once. Other DNA sequences in the sample encode the same CDR3. The chain employs TRBV5-1 and TRBJ2-1; 15 bases align to TRBD2. Trimming removed 4 bases from V and 10 bases from J; junction bases left unmatched: 3. From germline, CDR1 is SGHRS and CDR2 YFSETQ. The CDR3 extends over 14 amino acids. The CDR3 bases are TGCGCCAGCAGCCCGGGACTAGCGGGAGGCGAGCAGTTCTTC. It is translated as CASSPGLAGGEQFF.

The V gene is TRBV28, the J gene TRBJ2-7, with 8 bases aligning to TRBD2. The V and J ends lost 6 bases and 2 bases, in that order; junction bases with no gene match: 9. CDR1 is MDHEN and CDR2 is SYDVKM in the germline V gene. The CDR3 is 15 amino acids. The CDR3 loop reads CASSRLSGDAYEQYF. The CDR3 DNA follows: TGTGCCAGCAGCCGGCTTAGCGGGGATGCCTACGAGCAGTACTTC.

In its sample, this clone was seen once. The DNA for the CDR3 is TGTGCCAGTAGTTCACACAGGGGGTTTGATACGCAGTATTTT. Translated, it gives CASSSHRGFDTQYF. The chain uses TRBV19 and TRBJ2-3, with TRBD1 identical over 8 bases. The V segment lost 5 bases and the J segment 6 bases; nucleotides outside the gene matches: 7. The CDR3 spans 14 residues. Looked up from germline, CDR1 is LNHDA and CDR2 is SQIVND (reference sequence).

A word on this clone: Given the absence of the conserved phenylalanine or tryptophan at the CDR3 end, a read error is likely. No DNA is shown, since the ends of the CDR3 on it are uncertain; the CDR3 is the one TCRdb lists. This sequence joins TRBV12-5 and TRBJ1-2. Per the germline V gene, CDR1 is LGHNT and CDR2 is FRNRAP. The CDR3 is made up of 13 amino acids, end residues included. The CDR3 loop is CASTINGQRLVWD.

The rearrangement links TRBV2 to TRBJ2-7; 14 nucleotides match TRBD2. The V gene's germline CDR1 is SNHLY and CDR2 FYNNEI. Losses at the gene ends were 6 bases for V and 3 bases for J; bases not matched to a gene: 7. The CDR3 sequence is 16 residues long. DNA for the CDR3: TGTGCCAGCAGCAATGCCGGGACTAGCGGGAGCTACGAGCAGTACTTC. Encoded protein: CASSNAGTSGSYEQYF.

The chain recombines TRBV5-5 with TRBJ2-2; TRBD1 aligns across 9 bases. V lost 0 bases to trimming and J lost 4 bases; unmatched junction nucleotides: 7. CDR3 length: 17 amino acids. In germline, CDR1 is SGHKS, CDR2 YYEKEE (reference sequence). For the CDR3, the DNA is TGTGCCAGCAGCTTGGTACAGGGGGCAACCATCACCGGGGAGCTGTTTTTT. Amino acids: CASSLVQGATITGELFF.

The V and J genes are TRBV19 and TRBJ1-2, with 8 positions matching TRBD1. V lost 5 bases, J lost 6 bases, and 2 bases stayed unmatched. The CDR3 consists of 12 residues. The germline V gene encodes CDR1 LNHDA and CDR2 SQIVND (reference sequence). CDR3 DNA sequence: TGTGCCAGTAGTCCAGGGGGCGATGGCTACACCTTC. Protein: CASSPGGDGYTF.

V usage is TRBV7-3 and J usage is TRBJ2-3; 10 nucleotides agree with TRBD2. The CDR3 consists of 16 residues. The V gene's germline CDR1 is SGHTA and CDR2 FQGTGA. V trimming: 2 bases; J trimming: 8 bases; junction bases outside the gene matches: 10. The CDR3 spells CASSLGLAGVHGTQYF. CDR3 coding DNA: TGTGCCAGCAGCTTAGGTCTAGCGGGAGTACATGGTACGCAGTATTTT.

The J gene is TRBJ2-3, the V gene TRBV19, with D maybe TRBD2 (7 bases). V was trimmed by 7 bases and J by 4 bases, leaving 24 bases between them. The CDR3 has 17 residues. CDR1 is LNHDA, CDR2 SQIVND, per germline (reference sequence). This CDR3 is CASNRQGGRAVADTQYF. The CDR3 nucleotides are TGTGCCAGTAACCGCCAAGGGGGGAGGGCCGTCGCAGATACGCAGTATTTT.

V usage is TRBV11-3 and J usage is TRBJ2-1; D may be TRBD2 (6 bases). Germline V gene sequence: CDR1 SGHNT, CDR2 YENEEA. The ends were cut back, 5 bases at V and 3 bases at J, with 17 bases in the middle. The CDR3 is 16 amino acids. This CDR3 reads CASSPATGTHYNEQFF. CDR3 nucleotide sequence: TGTGCCAGCAGCCCCGCAACCGGGACTCACTACAATGAGCAGTTCTTC.

The genes are TRBV28 and TRBJ2-7; 14 bases agree with TRBD2. With 5 bases clipped from V and 5 bases from J, the junction kept 8 bases outside the gene matches. This CDR3 is built from 16 residues. Germline CDR1 is MDHEN and CDR2 is SYDVKM. The CDR3 is CASSAGTSGRLDEQYF. The CDR3 DNA reads as TGTGCCAGCAGTGCCGGGACTAGCGGGAGATTAGACGAGCAGTACTTC.

The genes are TRBV9 and TRBJ1-1; 9 bases align to TRBD1. Unmatched junction bases numbered 13, after V lost 6 bases and J lost 7 bases. Germline V CDR1 and CDR2: SGDLS, YYNGEE. CDR3 length equals 15 residues. The CDR3 nucleotides read TGTGCCAGCACTACCTTGGGACAGGGTGGGGGTGAAGCTTTCTTT. Protein product: CASTTLGQGGGEAFF.